The clone carrying this T cell receptor beta chain was observed a single time. Data came from immunoSEQ multiplex PCR; TCRdb stores just in-frame clones and leaves some out. The sample gives about 320,000 clones, nearly 90% of which show up once; approximately 5.2% is in the top ten. The data stem from a study of blood T cell repertoires in COVID-19. Among Cohort 3 donors, those recovered had two negative PCRs, clearance, or symptom resolution. Trimming removed 3 bases at V and 7 bases at J, with 10 bases between. The CDR3 has 12 residues. The V gene's germline CDR1 is GTSNPN and CDR2 SVGIG (reference sequence).

The gene calls are TRBV30 and TRBJ1-5; D perhaps matches TRBD1 (6 bases). The sequence was collected from a woman aged 30 to 39 who had recovered from COVID-19. Sequenced input: PBMCs or T cells enriched from blood (not recorded which). CDR3: CAWSQGYQPQHF. The CDR3 DNA sequence: TGTGCCTGGAGCCAGGGGTACCAGCCCCAGCATTTT.